Shown below are 32 T cell receptor beta chains from a single sample sequenced in a study of blood T cell repertoires in COVID-19 (dated by TCRdb to between 2020 and 2021). The library relied on the immunoSEQ multiplex PCR assay. Here the immuneACCESS table is served through TCRdb, limited to in-frame sequences with V and J called. Missing clones are a known gap in these copies; in checked studies unresolved V genes cover under half, and the rest lacks a known reason. The table for this sample lists a few hundred thousand clones; roughly 87% of them were counted only once. The top ten clones comprise 0.9% to 1.2% of the sample. Input material: PBMCs or T cells enriched from blood (not recorded which). Source of these receptors: a woman aged 25 to 39 who had recovered from COVID-19.

The rearrangement uses TRBV29-1 and TRBJ1-1; tentatively, D is TRBD1 (5 bases). Germline CDR1 SQVTM, CDR2 ANQGSEA. The CDR3 contains 13 residues. Trimming took 6 bases from V and 0 from J, leaving 11 bases between them. CDR3 protein: CSVARQLNTEAFF. CDR3 DNA sequence: TGCAGCGTCGCCCGACAGTTGAACACTGAAGCTTTCTTT.

This chain connects TRBV30 to TRBJ2-7, with TRBD1 matching over 7 bases. Germline V lookup: CDR1 GTSNPN, CDR2 SVGIG (reference sequence). The CDR3 runs 12 residues. The junction had 5 bases not matched to a gene; V was cut back by 8 bases and J by 1 base. CDR3: CASTGVSYEQYF. The DNA for the CDR3 is TGTGCCAGCACAGGGGTATCCTACGAGCAGTACTTC.

The chain joins TRBV6-2 or TRBV6-3 to TRBJ1-1; 7 bases fit TRBD1. The CDR3 has 14 amino acids. The V segment lost 3 bases and the J segment 7 bases; nucleotides outside the gene matches: 8. Per the germline V gene, CDR1 is MNHEY and CDR2 is SVGEGT. CDR3: CASSYARGVSEAFF. The CDR3 nucleotides are TGTGCCAGCAGTTATGCCAGGGGGGTAAGTGAAGCTTTCTTT.

This chain joins TRBV28 and TRBJ2-7, with TRBD1 matching 7 bases. The V segment lost 6 bases and the J segment 7 bases; nucleotides outside the gene matches: 12. The CDR3 has 14 residues. Germline CDR1 and CDR2: MDHEN and SYDVKM. For the CDR3, the DNA is TGTGCCAGCAGGCCCTCAGGGGGAGTGGGGGAGCAGTACTTC. Its translation is CASRPSGGVGEQYF.

For the CDR3, the DNA is TGTGCCAGCTCTACGGCTAGCGAGCAGTTCTTC. This codes for CASSTASEQFF. The V and J genes are TRBV2 and TRBJ2-1, with D maybe TRBD2 (5 bases). The length of the CDR3 is 11 residues. Germline CDR1 is SNHLY and CDR2 is FYNNEI. The V end lost 8 bases, the J end lost 10 bases, and 12 bases lay between the germline ends. Combining the CDR3 with reference TRBV2 and TRBJ2-1 gives the whole variable domain EPEVTQTPSHQVTQMGQEVILRCVPISNHLYFYWYRQILGQKVEFLVSFYNNEISEKSEIFDDQFSVERPDGSNFTLKIRSTKLEDSAMYFCASSTASEQFFGPGTRLTVL.

The gene calls are TRBV24-1 and TRBJ2-3; 7 bases are a match to TRBD2. The CDR3 is 20 residues long. Germline-derived CDR1 and CDR2 are KGHDR and SFDVKD. J lost 1 base, V lost 9 bases, and 24 bases had no gene match. CDR3 sequence (DNA): TGTGCCACCCCCCACCTCCTAGCGGCCGACCAAAAACGGGGCACAGATACGCAGTATTTT. Its translation is CATPHLLAADQKRGTDTQYF.

The chain is built from TRBV2 and TRBJ1-1, with D possibly TRBD1 on 5 matching bases. The V end lost 6 bases, the J end lost 4 bases, and 18 bases lay between the germline ends. Germline V gives CDR1 SNHLY, CDR2 FYNNEI. This CDR3 spans 15 amino acids. The CDR3 loop is CASRNGQRSGTEAFF. The CDR3 nucleotides are TGTGCCAGCAGGAATGGACAACGCTCGGGCACTGAAGCTTTCTTT.

The chain links TRBV20-1 to TRBJ2-3; maybe TRBD2 (5 bases). V was pared by 5 bases and J by 4 bases, with 7 bases between. CDR1 is DFQATT, CDR2 SNEGSKA, per germline (reference sequence). The CDR3 is 11 amino acids. The CDR3: CSARRPDTQYF. The CDR3 nucleotides are TGCAGTGCTCGGAGGCCAGATACGCAGTATTTT.

The chain links TRBV30 to TRBJ2-5; TRBD1 is a possible D gene (6 bases). The ends were cut back, 0 bases at V and 7 bases at J, with 12 bases in the middle. CDR3 length: 13 amino acids. CDR1 and CDR2 from the germline V gene are GTSNPN and SVGIG (reference sequence). CDR3 bases: TGTGCCTGGAGTGTACAGGGTAAGGGGACCCAGTACTTC. Translation: CAWSVQGKGTQYF.

This chain links TRBV7-2 with TRBJ2-7, with 7 bases lining up with TRBD2. CDR1 SGHTA and CDR2 FQGNSA come from the germline V gene. This CDR3 region has 15 residues. The J segment lost 4 bases and the V segment lost 1 base, leaving 7 bases of the junction unmatched. In DNA, the CDR3 is TGTGCCAGCAGCTTAGTTCCGCGGGGGAGTTACGAGCAGTACTTC. This codes for CASSLVPRGSYEQYF.

The V and J genes are TRBV19 and TRBJ1-5; D remains ambiguous. The germline CDR1 and CDR2 sequences are LNHDA and SQIVND (reference sequence). V dropped 5 bases and J dropped 8 bases, with 16 bases sitting between them. This CDR3 is built from 14 residues. The CDR3 nucleotides are TGTGCCAGTAGTGCACCGGGATCCTGGGAGCCCCAGCATTTT. Its protein is CASSAPGSWEPQHF.

V is TRBV6-6 and J is TRBJ1-3; D is undetermined. The V gene lost 2 bases and the J gene lost 3 bases, with 11 bases spanning the gap. The CDR3 is 15 residues long. The germline V gene has CDR1 MNHNY and CDR2 SVGAGI (reference sequence). CDR3 amino acids: CASSYPGGFGNTIYF. DNA of the CDR3: TGTGCCAGCAGTTACCCCGGCGGTTTTGGAAACACCATATATTTT.

This chain connects TRBV28 to TRBJ2-3, with 9 bases matching TRBD1. J gave up 2 bases and V 2 bases, and 5 bases lay outside the gene matches. CDR1 is MDHEN and CDR2 is SYDVKM in the germline V gene. CDR3 length: 16 residues. The CDR3 region is CASSLNGQGHTDTQYF. DNA for the CDR3: TGTGCCAGCAGTTTAAATGGACAGGGGCACACAGATACGCAGTATTTT. Drawing the rest from reference TRBV28 and TRBJ2-3, the complete variable domain is DVKVTQSSRYLVKRTGEKVFLECVQDMDHENMFWYRQDPGLGLRLIYFSYDVKMKEKGDIPEGYSVSREKKERFSLILESASTNQTSMYLCASSLNGQGHTDTQYFGPGTRLTVL.

Concerning this clone itself: Other DNA sequences of this sample code for an identical CDR3. V is TRBV30 and J is TRBJ1-6; D ambiguous. Germline-derived CDR1 and CDR2 are GTSNPN and SVGIG (reference sequence). The germline V and J ends were trimmed by 1 base and 7 bases, with 8 bases remaining between them. There are 13 residues in the CDR3. CDR3 region: CAWSGGNNSPLHF. The CDR3 DNA sequence: TGTGCCTGGAGTGGAGGGAACAATTCACCCCTCCACTTT.

The chain employs TRBV30 and TRBJ1-1; D gene ambiguous. Trimming took off 0 bases at V and 4 bases at J, with 12 bases between the two ends. CDR3 size: 14 residues. Germline V gives CDR1 GTSNPN, CDR2 SVGIG (reference sequence). The CDR3 DNA follows: TGTGCCTGGAGTGTACTGTGGAGGGCCACTGAAGCTTTCTTT. Translated, it gives CAWSVLWRATEAFF.

J is TRBJ1-2 and V is TRBV2, with a tentative D call TRBD1 (5 bases). Germline V gene lookup returns CDR1 SNHLY and CDR2 FYNNEI. CDR3 length: 14 amino acids. V was trimmed by 4 bases and J by 8 bases, leaving 17 bases between them. CDR3 nucleotides: TGTGCCAGCAGTGGTGCAGGCTGGACACAAGGCTACACCTTC. As protein: CASSGAGWTQGYTF.

The chain carries TRBV19 and TRBJ2-3; the match to TRBD2 covers 13 bases. Per the germline V gene, CDR1 is LNHDA and CDR2 is SQIVND (reference sequence). Trimming removed 2 bases from V and 0 bases from J; junction bases left unmatched: 5. The CDR3 is made up of 18 amino acids. The CDR3 reads CASSIPTGLAGSTDTQYF. The DNA of the CDR3 is TGTGCCAGTAGTATACCAACGGGACTAGCGGGGAGCACAGATACGCAGTATTTT.

This clone was seen a handful of times. The V call is TRBV12-3 or TRBV12-4, the J call TRBJ1-3; possible D gene TRBD1, 5 bases. V shed 10 bases and J shed 2 bases, with 12 bases lying between them. The CDR3 has 13 amino acids. In nucleotides, the CDR3 is TGTGCCACCCACACAGGTCCTGGAAACACCATATATTTT. It codes for CATHTGPGNTIYF.

This chain connects TRBV11-2 to TRBJ1-6; the D is unclear. CDR1 is SGHAT and CDR2 is FQNNGV in the germline V gene. V lost 4 bases, J lost 9 bases, and 13 bases lay in between. The CDR3 covers 14 residues. The CDR3 here is CASSSDRGFSPLHF. In DNA form, the CDR3 reads TGTGCCAGCAGCTCGGACCGGGGTTTTTCACCCCTCCACTTT.

The chain recombines TRBV28 with TRBJ1-2; 9 nucleotides match TRBD1. V dropped 7 bases and J dropped 3; count of bases not matched to a gene: 12. The CDR3 is 16 residues long. The germline V gene has CDR1 MDHEN and CDR2 SYDVKM. Here the CDR3 DNA reads TGTGCCAGCACCTCCCGAAACAGGGGGCATCACTATGGCTACACCTTC. Translation: CASTSRNRGHHYGYTF.

This rearrangement joins TRBV6-2 or TRBV6-3 to TRBJ2-6; D might be TRBD2 (5 bases). This CDR3 spans 16 amino acids. CDR1 MNHEY and CDR2 SVGEGT come from the germline V gene. Deletions cut 5 bases from V and 2 bases from J, with 13 bases between. The CDR3 DNA reads as TGTGCCAGCAGTCCCGGGCGGGTGACTGGGGCCAACGTCCTGACTTTC. Translating it yields CASSPGRVTGANVLTF.

This chain connects TRBV12-3 or TRBV12-4 to TRBJ1-6; possibly TRBD1 for D (5 bases). The CDR3 is 13 residues long. Trimming took 11 bases from V and 8 from J, leaving 16 bases between them. In nucleotides, the CDR3 is TGTGCCTGCAAGGAGGGACCTGATTCACCCCTCCACTTT. Amino acid sequence: CACKEGPDSPLHF.

A note on this clone: The sample holds other DNA sequences that translate to the same CDR3. The rearrangement uses TRBV7-2 and TRBJ1-5, with a tentative D call TRBD1 (6 bases). The CDR3 has 15 residues. The ends were cut back, 0 bases at V and 4 bases at J, with 10 bases in the middle. CDR1 and CDR2 from the germline V gene are SGHTA and FQGNSA. CDR3 sequence: CASSLAGGANQPQHF. CDR3 nucleotides: TGTGCCAGCAGCTTAGCTGGGGGCGCGAATCAGCCCCAGCATTTT.

CDR3 loop: CASSETGLFSGNTIYF. In DNA form, the CDR3 reads TGTGCCAGCAGTGAAACAGGGTTATTCTCTGGAAACACCATATATTTT. J is TRBJ1-3 and V is TRBV6-1; the D gene is possibly TRBD1 (6 bases). Trimming shortened V by 2 bases and J by 0 bases, and 11 bases separated the two germline ends. The CDR3 runs to 16 residues. Germline lookup yields CDR1 MNHNS and CDR2 SASEGT.

This clone has ten or more counts. V and J are TRBV10-3 and TRBJ1-1, with D possibly matching TRBD1 (5 bases). The CDR3 runs to 16 residues. Germline CDR1 and CDR2: ENHRY and SYGVKD. The V and J ends lost 0 bases and 4 bases respectively, with 15 bases between them. The DNA of the CDR3 is TGTGCCATCAGTGAGTCGTGGGGCAGGGTAGGCACTGAAGCTTTCTTT. Translating gives CAISESWGRVGTEAFF.

V and J are TRBV4-3 and TRBJ1-3; the D is unclear. Germline assignment: CDR1 LGHNA and CDR2 YSLEER. The CDR3 totals 15 residues. Trimming stripped 4 bases from V and 0 bases from J, with 10 bases between. For the CDR3, the DNA is TGCGCCAGCAGCCCCACCCCGAGCTCTGGAAACACCATATATTTT. This codes for CASSPTPSSGNTIYF.

This clone was seen just once. The chain is built from TRBV28 and TRBJ1-1, with a tentative D call TRBD1 (5 bases). The CDR3 has 12 amino acids. Trimming took 8 bases from V and 4 from J, leaving 11 bases between them. The germline gives CDR1 MDHEN, CDR2 SYDVKM. The CDR3 loop is CASAGGITEAFF. The CDR3, as DNA: TGTGCCAGCGCCGGGGGGATCACTGAAGCTTTCTTT.

The V gene is TRBV18, the J gene TRBJ1-1; tentative D call: TRBD1 (5 bases). The CDR3 runs to 14 residues. Germline V gene sequence: CDR1 KGHSH, CDR2 LQKENI. Trimming shortened V by 4 bases and J by 5 bases, and 14 bases separated the two germline ends. DNA for the CDR3: TGTGCCAGCTCACAAGGGACTTTAGGGACTGAAGCTTTCTTT. Its protein is CASSQGTLGTEAFF. The whole variable domain, filled in from reference TRBV18 and TRBJ1-1, reads NAGVMQNPRHLVRRRGQEARLRCSPMKGHSHVYWYRQLPEEGLKFMVYLQKENIIDESGMPKERFSAEFPKEGPSILRIQQVVRGDSAAYFCASSQGTLGTEAFFGQGTRLTVV.

The rearrangement joins TRBV6-1 to TRBJ1-1; D ambiguous. The CDR3 has 16 residues. The V end lost 0 bases, the J end lost 0 bases, and 11 bases lay between the germline ends. Germline CDR1 and CDR2: MNHNS and SASEGT. CDR3 DNA sequence: TGTGCCAGCAGTGAAGCGCACGGCGGGATGAACACTGAAGCTTTCTTT. Protein product: CASSEAHGGMNTEAFF.

The rearrangement joins TRBV27 to TRBJ1-1; 10 bases agree with TRBD1. CDR1 and CDR2 from the germline V gene are MNHEY and SMNVEV (reference sequence). The CDR3 runs to 16 residues. The V gene end was trimmed by 6 bases and the J gene end by 4 bases; junction bases not matched to a gene: 11. CDR3 sequence reads: CASSQRQGASVTEAFF. The CDR3 DNA is TGTGCCAGCAGCCAGAGACAGGGGGCTTCGGTCACTGAAGCTTTCTTT.

This clone occurred a few times. Distinct nucleotide sequences in the sample also encode this CDR3. The chain recombines TRBV12-3 or TRBV12-4 with TRBJ2-7, with D hard to call. The CDR3 runs 13 residues. V shed 0 bases and J shed 2 bases, with 5 bases lying between them. The CDR3 nucleotides are TGTGCCAGCAGTTTAGCAGCTGCCTACGAGCAGTACTTC. It encodes CASSLAAAYEQYF.

The chain links TRBV6-5 to TRBJ1-1, with 10 bases fitting TRBD1. The CDR3 contains 15 residues. J lost 4 bases, V lost 2 bases, and 4 bases had no gene match. Germline V gene lookup returns CDR1 MNHEY and CDR2 SVGAGI. The CDR3 protein is CASSYLGQGVTEAFF. The DNA for the CDR3 is TGTGCCAGCAGTTACCTCGGACAGGGGGTCACTGAAGCTTTCTTT.